This T cell receptor (beta chain) originates from a study of blood T cell repertoires in COVID-19. Study overall: T cells, B-cell-depleted T cells, or PBMCs supplied cDNA or gDNA.

Before being deemed recovered, Cohort 3 donors had two negative PCRs, clearance, or symptom resolution. Source study methods: Reference gene primer amplification yielded estimated nucleated cell counts. Clones were read by immunoSEQ multiplex PCR, and TCRdb kept only the in-frame ones, dropping some. D and trimming come from the DNA, and the V and J calls and clone size come from that table. The table shows 330,000 or so clones, with less than 90% occurring only once. Sequences were obtained from PBMCs or T cells enriched from blood (not recorded which). The receptor's source is a woman in her 30s who had recovered from COVID-19.

CDR3 in amino acids: CASSQDPVSYGYTF. The CDR3 DNA sequence: TGCGCCAGCAGCCAAGATCCGGTTTCGTATGGCTACACCTTC. The chain couples TRBV4-1 to TRBJ1-2, with D unclear. CDR1 is MGHRA and CDR2 is YSYEKL in the germline V gene. Trimming pared 0 bases from V and 5 bases from J, leaving 10 bases between. The CDR3 loop spans 14 amino acids.